One and the same sample provided the 18 T cell receptor beta chains below, sequenced in a study of CD8 T cells in ankylosing spondylitis. TCRdb used MiXCR to reprocess the 5' RACE reads, holding one entry per CDR3 protein. Of approximately 100,000 distinct CDR3 sequences detected, about 8.6% appear once; the ten largest clones hold 9.9%. The sample consisted of blood, either unsorted or a sorted T cell fraction (not recorded which). The receptor set was obtained from a male donor with ankylosing spondylitis or in good health (not recorded which).

This clonotype came up a few times. The gene calls are TRBV20-1 and TRBJ1-1; a weak D match, TRBD1 (6 bases). The V gene lost 0 bases and the J gene lost 8 bases, with 16 bases spanning the gap. Germline assignment: CDR1 DFQATT and CDR2 SNEGSKA (reference sequence). This CDR3 spans 14 amino acids. The CDR3 DNA is TGCAGTGCTAGAGACCCCAGGGGAGCAGGAGAAGCTTTCTTT. Translated, it gives CSARDPRGAGEAFF.

This clonotype was picked up many times. The chain has TRBV29-1 and TRBJ1-5, with no clear D. Germline V lookup: CDR1 SQVTM, CDR2 ANQGSEA. This CDR3 contains 14 residues. The ends were cut back, 7 bases at V and 3 bases at J, with 16 bases in the middle. The CDR3 region is CSARPRESNQPQHF. In DNA form, the CDR3 reads TGCAGCGCCAGGCCAAGGGAGTCCAATCAGCCCCAGCATTTT.

This clonotype was seen a few times. The V gene is TRBV5-1, the J gene TRBJ2-2; 8 bases align to TRBD1. The CDR3 length is 18 residues. The germline V gene encodes CDR1 SGHRS and CDR2 YFSETQ. The trim removed 3 bases at V and 1 base at J, leaving 11 bases unmatched. The CDR3, as DNA: TGCGCCAGCAGCTACTCGGACCGGGACAGGATGAACACCGGGGAGCTGTTTTTT. Translation: CASSYSDRDRMNTGELFF.

This clonotype was picked up many times. The V gene is TRBV11-2, the J gene TRBJ1-4; D unclear. CDR3 length equals 16 residues. Looked up from germline, CDR1 is SGHAT and CDR2 is FQNNGV. The V end was cut by 1 base, the J end by 0 bases, with 9 bases between. CDR3 nucleotides: TGTGCCAGCAGCTTAGGATCCGGAGCAACTAATGAAAAACTGTTTTTT. Translating gives CASSLGSGATNEKLFF. Looking up the rest from reference TRBV11-2 and TRBJ1-4 gives the full variable domain: EAGVAQSPRYKIIEKRQSVAFWCNPISGHATLYWYQQILGQGPKLLIQFQNNGVVDDSQLPKDRFSAERLKGVDSTLKIQPAKLEDSAVYLCASSLGSGATNEKLFFGSGTQLSVL.

This clonotype has only a few counts. The chain recombines TRBV7-9 with TRBJ1-1; no reliable D call. The CDR3 contains 11 residues. CDR1 and CDR2 from the germline V gene are SEHNR and FQNEAQ (reference sequence). V dropped 4 bases and J dropped 10 bases, with 10 bases sitting between them. This chain's CDR3 is CASSSSHRAFF. The DNA of the CDR3 is TGTGCCAGCAGCTCTTCACATCGAGCTTTCTTT.

This clonotype was observed a few times. This sequence joins TRBV10-2 and TRBJ1-5; 8 bases line up with TRBD1. Per germline, CDR1 WSHSY and CDR2 SAAADI. This CDR3 contains 15 residues. J was trimmed by 2 bases and V by 7 bases; bases with no gene match: 7. The CDR3 DNA sequence: TGCGCCAGCACGACAGGGGTACGTGGCAATCAGCCCCAGCATTTT. Its protein product is CASTTGVRGNQPQHF.

This clonotype was picked up a small number of times. This sequence joins TRBV13 and TRBJ2-3; D gene unclear. The CDR3 totals 14 residues. The germline V gene has CDR1 PRHDT and CDR2 FYEKMQ (reference sequence). V gave up 5 bases and J gave up 1 base, with 10 bases separating them. In nucleotides, the CDR3 is TGTGCCAGCAGCCTCGATGGGGGCACAGATACGCAGTATTTT. It yields the protein CASSLDGGTDTQYF.

This clonotype was picked up many times. This chain connects TRBV12-3 or TRBV12-4 to TRBJ1-5; no clear D gene. This CDR3 spans 12 amino acids. V shed 4 bases and J shed 3 bases, with 4 bases lying between them. In DNA form, the CDR3 reads TGTGCCAGCAGTTGGGACAATCAGCCCCAGCATTTT. Protein product: CASSWDNQPQHF.

This clonotype was detected only a few times. The V call is TRBV7-8, the J call TRBJ2-6; 7 bases map to TRBD1. Germline V gene lookup returns CDR1 SGHVS and CDR2 FQNEAQ. Losses at the gene ends were 2 bases for V and 2 bases for J; bases not matched to a gene: 0. This CDR3 region has 15 residues. The CDR3 loop reads CASSLQGAGANVLTF. CDR3 DNA: TGTGCCAGCAGCTTACAGGGGGCTGGGGCCAACGTCCTGACTTTC.

This clonotype was recorded at least ten times. This chain links TRBV12-3 or TRBV12-4 with TRBJ2-1, with a tentative D call TRBD1 (5 bases). The CDR3 sequence is 14 residues long. V was trimmed by 3 bases and J by 4 bases, leaving 10 bases between them. Here the CDR3 DNA reads TGTGCCAGCAGTTTCACACAGGAGTACAATGAGCAGTTCTTC. Residues: CASSFTQEYNEQFF.

The gene calls are TRBV11-2 and TRBJ2-4; D remains ambiguous. Deletions cut 0 bases from V and 2 bases from J, with 14 bases between. The CDR3 consists of 17 residues. Germline lookup yields CDR1 SGHAT and CDR2 FQNNGV. CDR3 region: CASSLESAVESKNIQYF. The CDR3 DNA reads as TGTGCCAGCAGCTTAGAATCCGCCGTCGAATCCAAAAACATTCAGTACTTC.

This clonotype was detected many times. The rearrangement uses TRBV11-2 and TRBJ2-2; D gene unclear. Germline V gene sequence: CDR1 SGHAT, CDR2 FQNNGV. This CDR3 is 14 amino acids long. Trimming pared 1 base from V and 5 bases from J, leaving 8 bases between. CDR3 sequence (DNA): TGTGCCAGCAGCTTAGGGCCATGGACCGGGGAGCTGTTTTTT. This translates into CASSLGPWTGELFF. Full variable domain (missing parts from reference TRBV11-2 and TRBJ2-2): EAGVAQSPRYKIIEKRQSVAFWCNPISGHATLYWYQQILGQGPKLLIQFQNNGVVDDSQLPKDRFSAERLKGVDSTLKIQPAKLEDSAVYLCASSLGPWTGELFFGEGSRLTVL.

This clonotype was seen more than once but under ten times. The chain combines TRBV7-6 with TRBJ2-3, with a tentative D call TRBD2 (5 bases). V shed 5 bases and J shed 6 bases, with 12 bases lying between them. This CDR3 has 13 amino acids. The germline V gene encodes CDR1 SGHVS and CDR2 FNYEAQ. The CDR3 DNA reads TGTGCCAGCAGCGCGGGCAAGGGCGATACGCAGTATTTT. It codes for CASSAGKGDTQYF.

In its sample, this clonotype was seen many times. The chain links TRBV5-1 to TRBJ2-3, with TRBD2 matching over 9 bases. Germline V CDR1 and CDR2: SGHRS, YFSETQ. The CDR3 spans 17 residues. V trimming: 1 base; J trimming: 2 bases; junction bases outside the gene matches: 8. In DNA, the CDR3 is TGCGCCAGCAGCTTGCTTCTAGCGGGAACCACCACAGATACGCAGTATTTT. Translated, it gives CASSLLLAGTTTDTQYF.

This clonotype was recorded many times. V gene TRBV7-9 combines with J gene TRBJ2-4, with 10 bases identical to TRBD2. Germline CDR1 is SEHNR and CDR2 is FQNEAQ (reference sequence). The CDR3 contains 14 residues. The V and J ends lost 8 bases and 6 bases, in that order; junction bases with no gene match: 7. CDR3 nucleotide sequence: TGTGCCAGCGCGTCACTAGCGGGAAGAAACATTCAGTACTTC. Translation: CASASLAGRNIQYF.

This clonotype was seen a handful of times. This chain joins TRBV7-9 and TRBJ2-5; 9 nucleotides agree with TRBD2. The CDR3 runs to 15 residues. Germline assignment: CDR1 SEHNR and CDR2 FQNEAQ (reference sequence). V dropped 2 bases and J dropped 2; count of bases not matched to a gene: 3. CDR3 in DNA: TGTGCCAGCAGCTTACGACTAGCGGCACAAGAGACCCAGTACTTC. Protein sequence: CASSLRLAAQETQYF.

The chain combines TRBV10-3 with TRBJ2-3; 11 nucleotides line up with TRBD2. The germline V gene has CDR1 ENHRY and CDR2 SYGVKD. The CDR3 runs 15 residues. Germline trimming cut 9 bases from V and 2 bases from J; bases unmatched to any gene: 7. In DNA form, the CDR3 reads TGTGCCATATCCATAGCGGGGGGGGCCACAGATACGCAGTATTTT. Its translation is CAISIAGGATDTQYF.

This clonotype was detected ten times or more. The rearrangement links TRBV20-1 to TRBJ1-1, with 8 bases lining up with TRBD1. Germline CDR1 and CDR2: DFQATT and SNEGSKA (reference sequence). This CDR3 comprises 14 residues. V dropped 3 bases and J dropped 3; count of bases not matched to a gene: 6. The CDR3 DNA reads TGCAGTGCTAGCCGGACAGGGTGGGACACTGAAGCTTTCTTT. This codes for CSASRTGWDTEAFF.